The 21 T cell receptor beta chains reported below all come from one sample, sequenced in a study of regulatory T cells in long-lasting Graves disease. Libraries of TCR beta came from iRepertoire HTBI primers plus Arm-PCR of CDR3 regions. Each CDR3 protein gets one entry after TCRdb re-called the multiplex PCR reads with MiXCR. This sample carries around 400,000 distinct CDR3 sequences, about 14% of them seen once, and the ten largest clones take about a fifth. Stated time point: newly diagnosed GD, antithyroid drugs for less than 3 months. The TCR library was made from RNA extracted from PBMCs. Source: peripheral blood mononuclear cells (PBMCs), taken at new diagnosis, from a patient treated with antithyroid drugs. Source of these receptors: a female donor with Graves disease.

V gene TRBV6-2 or TRBV6-3 combines with J gene TRBJ2-3, with D uncertain. The V end lost 6 bases, the J end lost 2 bases, and 9 bases lay between the germline ends. The germline CDR1 and CDR2 sequences are MNHEY and SVGEGT. The CDR3 length is 13 residues. This CDR3 reads CASRSGFTDTQYF. CDR3 DNA sequence: TGTGCCAGCAGATCCGGCTTCACAGATACGCAGTATTTT.

This clonotype was detected ten times or more. V is TRBV28 and J is TRBJ2-2, with 9 bases lining up with TRBD2. The CDR3 has 14 residues. With V trimmed by 7 bases and J by 6 bases, 6 bases remained unmatched. Germline V gene sequence: CDR1 MDHEN, CDR2 SYDVKM. The CDR3 DNA reads TGTGCCAGCAATCGGCGGGGGGGTCCCGGGGAGCTGTTTTTT. Its translation is CASNRRGGPGELFF. Filled out from reference TRBV28 and TRBJ2-2, the complete variable domain reads DVKVTQSSRYLVKRTGEKVFLECVQDMDHENMFWYRQDPGLGLRLIYFSYDVKMKEKGDIPEGYSVSREKKERFSLILESASTNQTSMYLCASNRRGGPGELFFGEGSRLTVL.

This clonotype was detected only a few times. CDR3 sequence reads: CASSKAGGGSPLHF. CDR3 coding DNA: TGTGCCAGCAGCAAAGCTGGGGGGGGATCACCCCTCCACTTT. The V and J genes are TRBV7-2 and TRBJ1-6; a possible D gene is TRBD1 (5 bases). This CDR3 has 14 residues. Trimming removed 5 bases at V and 10 bases at J, with 15 bases between. Germline V CDR1 and CDR2: SGHTA, FQGNSA.

This chain connects TRBV7-8 to TRBJ2-1; 13 bases align to TRBD2. The V segment lost 1 base and the J segment 15 bases; nucleotides outside the gene matches: 6. The CDR3 spans 14 residues. Germline V gene data show CDR1 as SGHVS and CDR2 as FQNEAQ. CDR3 in DNA: TGTGCCAGCAGCTTAGTGAGACTAGCGGGAGGCCTGTTCTTC. Its protein product is CASSLVRLAGGLFF.

This clonotype was seen repeatedly, ten times or more. This rearrangement joins TRBV12-3 or TRBV12-4 to TRBJ1-5, with TRBD1 as a possible D gene (5 bases). The V end was cut by 2 bases, the J end by 2 bases, with 7 bases between. This CDR3 is built from 14 residues. CDR3 loop: CASSLLGGNQPQHF. The CDR3 nucleotides are TGTGCCAGCAGTTTATTAGGGGGCAATCAGCCCCAGCATTTT.

This clonotype was observed many times. The chain has TRBV7-9 and TRBJ2-1, with D perhaps matching TRBD1 (6 bases). This CDR3 is built from 15 residues. Germline CDR1 and CDR2: SEHNR and FQNEAQ (reference sequence). Trimming cost V 5 bases and J 1 base, with 12 bases left between them. In DNA, the CDR3 is TGTGCCAGCAGCCCACGGGACAAATCCTACAATGAGCAGTTCTTC. Amino acids: CASSPRDKSYNEQFF.

The genes are TRBV11-2 and TRBJ2-1; 9 bases agree with TRBD2. Per germline, CDR1 SGHAT and CDR2 FQNNGV. V lost 0 bases to trimming and J lost 8 bases; unmatched junction nucleotides: 5. The CDR3 is 15 residues long. The CDR3 region has the DNA TGTGCCAGCAGCTTAGAGGCGGGAGGGCGTGATGAGCAGTTCTTC. Amino acids: CASSLEAGGRDEQFF.

The chain couples TRBV12-3 or TRBV12-4 to TRBJ1-2; D is unclear. This CDR3 region has 15 residues. The ends were cut back, 1 base at V and 6 bases at J, with 15 bases in the middle. Written as DNA, the CDR3 is TGTGCCAGCAGTTTAGGGCAGACCGGCATAGATGGCTACACCTTC. Encoded protein: CASSLGQTGIDGYTF.

This clonotype was recorded many times. This chain uses TRBV5-1 with TRBJ2-3; D is unclear. Looked up from germline, CDR1 is SGHRS and CDR2 is YFSETQ. Trimming pared 4 bases from V and 3 bases from J, leaving 12 bases between. The CDR3 has 14 residues. CDR3 DNA sequence: TGCGCCAGCAGCGCCCGGCCGAGGACAGATACGCAGTATTTT. Amino acids: CASSARPRTDTQYF.

This clonotype was seen only a few times. The chain recombines TRBV4-1 with TRBJ1-2; D is unresolved. Between the trimmed V and J ends, which lost 0 bases and 7 bases, there was a span of 15 bases. The CDR3 is 15 amino acids. The germline V gene has CDR1 MGHRA and CDR2 YSYEKL. The CDR3 coding sequence is TGCGCCAGCAGCCAAGAAAATCTGGAGGATACTGGCTACACCTTC. Translated, it gives CASSQENLEDTGYTF.

Ten or more counts support this clonotype. The chain couples TRBV6-1 to TRBJ1-2; maybe TRBD1 (6 bases). CDR1 is MNHNS and CDR2 is SASEGT in the germline V gene. This CDR3 has 12 amino acids. Deletions cut 5 bases from V and 9 bases from J, with 13 bases between. The DNA for the CDR3 is TGTGCCAGCAGTCTCCGACAGGAGAGCTACACCTTC. Protein sequence: CASSLRQESYTF.

This clonotype was found many times. The J gene is TRBJ1-2, the V gene TRBV3-1; 11 bases align to TRBD1. Unmatched junction bases numbered 15, after V lost 10 bases and J lost 8 bases. CDR1 and CDR2 (germline): LGHDT, YNNKEL (reference sequence). The CDR3 consists of 15 residues. The CDR3 reads CATYYHGTGGTGYTF. CDR3 DNA: TGTGCCACATACTACCACGGGACAGGGGGGACGGGCTACACCTTC. The whole variable domain, filled in from reference TRBV3-1 and TRBJ1-2, reads DTAVSQTPKYLVTQMGNDKSIKCEQNLGHDTMYWYKQDSKKFLKIMFSYNNKELIINETVPNRFSPKSPDKAHLNLHINSLELGDSAVYFCATYYHGTGGTGYTFGSGTRLTVV.

This clonotype was counted at least ten times. The gene calls are TRBV5-1 and TRBJ1-1; TRBD1 matches at 10 bases. Germline V lookup: CDR1 SGHRS, CDR2 YFSETQ. V shed 4 bases and J 7 bases; nucleotides not matched to a gene: 16. The CDR3 is made up of 17 amino acids. The CDR3 DNA is TGCGCCAGCAGCACAGGGACAGGGGCTTCATTTGGGTATGAAGCTTTCTTT. Amino acid sequence: CASSTGTGASFGYEAFF.

This chain connects TRBV12-3 or TRBV12-4 to TRBJ1-3; possibly TRBD1 for D (6 bases). The CDR3 contains 15 residues. The V and J ends lost 6 bases and 4 bases respectively, with 16 bases between them. Here the CDR3 DNA reads TGTGCCAGCAGGCCTAACAGGGTACCAGGAAACACCATATATTTT. It codes for CASRPNRVPGNTIYF.

This clonotype has more than one count but fewer than ten. V and J are TRBV20-1 and TRBJ2-1; 9 bases match TRBD2. The CDR3 is 13 residues long. Germline CDR1 reads DFQATT; CDR2 reads SNEGSKA (reference sequence). V lost 5 bases and J lost 7; bases outside the gene matches: 6. The CDR3 reads CSAHRTSVNEQFF. The CDR3 DNA sequence: TGCAGTGCTCACCGGACTAGCGTGAATGAGCAGTTCTTC.

The chain couples TRBV20-1 to TRBJ1-1, with 8 nucleotides matching TRBD1. Germline V gene lookup returns CDR1 DFQATT and CDR2 SNEGSKA (reference sequence). This CDR3 has 13 amino acids. With 4 bases clipped from V and 3 bases from J, the junction kept 4 bases outside the gene matches. The CDR3 region has the DNA TGCAGTGCTATCAGGGGGCTGGACACTGAAGCTTTCTTT. Its protein product is CSAIRGLDTEAFF.

V and J are TRBV7-9 and TRBJ1-1, with D uncertain. The V and J ends lost 5 bases and 3 bases respectively, with 7 bases between them. Germline V gene sequence: CDR1 SEHNR, CDR2 FQNEAQ (reference sequence). This CDR3 spans 12 amino acids. CDR3 residues: CASSQKYTEAFF. The CDR3, as DNA: TGTGCCAGCAGCCAAAAGTACACTGAAGCTTTCTTT.

As to this clonotype: A junction boundary mismatches the germline segment, possibly from a read error. The V and J genes are TRBV5-5 and TRBJ1-2; D is undetermined. Per germline, CDR1 SGHKS and CDR2 YYEKEE (reference sequence). The CDR3 extends over 14 amino acids. DNA for the CDR3: TGTGCCAGCAGCTTGGAGCGGAGATACTATGGCCACACCTTC. Its protein product is CASSLERRYYGHTF.

This clonotype was found a few times. The chain carries TRBV2 and TRBJ2-1; possible D gene TRBD2, 6 bases. The V and J ends lost 7 bases and 8 bases respectively, with 18 bases between them. Germline-derived CDR1 and CDR2 are SNHLY and FYNNEI. CDR3 length equals 14 residues. CDR3 DNA sequence: TGTGCCAGCACCCCCGGATGGAGCGGGCATGAGCAGTTCTTC. This encodes CASTPGWSGHEQFF.

This clonotype was picked up many times. The chain employs TRBV11-2 and TRBJ2-1, with D perhaps TRBD1 (5 bases). Germline V lookup: CDR1 SGHAT, CDR2 FQNNGV. The V end was cut by 1 base, the J end by 10 bases, with 17 bases between. The CDR3 runs 15 residues. The CDR3 DNA reads as TGTGCCAGCAGCTTAGTTCCAGGGCCCGCGTTCGAGCAGTTCTTC. Its translation is CASSLVPGPAFEQFF.

Ten or more counts support this clonotype. The chain recombines TRBV2 with TRBJ1-2; D remains unclear. Trimming took 0 bases from V and 4 from J, leaving 12 bases between them. The CDR3 is 15 residues long. Germline V CDR1 and CDR2: SNHLY, FYNNEI. As DNA, the CDR3 is TGTGCCAGCAGTGAAGCAAGCAAGGGCGGCTATGGCTACACCTTC. This sequence encodes CASSEASKGGYGYTF.